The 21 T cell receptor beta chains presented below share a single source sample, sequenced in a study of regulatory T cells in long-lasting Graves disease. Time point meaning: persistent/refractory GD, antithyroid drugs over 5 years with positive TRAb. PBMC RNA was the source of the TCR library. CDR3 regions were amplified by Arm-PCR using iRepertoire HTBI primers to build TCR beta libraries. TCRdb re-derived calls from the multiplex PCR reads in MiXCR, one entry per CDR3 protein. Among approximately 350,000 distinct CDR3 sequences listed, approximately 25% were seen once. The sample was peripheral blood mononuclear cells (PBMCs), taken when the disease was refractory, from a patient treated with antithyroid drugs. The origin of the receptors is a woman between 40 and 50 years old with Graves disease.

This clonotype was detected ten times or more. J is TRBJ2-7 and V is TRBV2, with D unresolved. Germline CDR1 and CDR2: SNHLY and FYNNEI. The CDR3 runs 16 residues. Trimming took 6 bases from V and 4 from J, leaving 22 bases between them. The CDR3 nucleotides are TGTGCCAGCAGCCAATCTCTAGAGTCCTCCGGGTACGAGCAGTACTTC. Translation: CASSQSLESSGYEQYF.

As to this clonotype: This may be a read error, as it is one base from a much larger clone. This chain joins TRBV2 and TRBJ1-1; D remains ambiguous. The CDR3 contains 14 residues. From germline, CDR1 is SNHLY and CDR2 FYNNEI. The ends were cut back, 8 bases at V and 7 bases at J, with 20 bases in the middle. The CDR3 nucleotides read TGTGCCAGCTATTGGGTGGACGGATCCATTGAAGCTTTCTTT. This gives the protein CASYWVDGSIEAFF.

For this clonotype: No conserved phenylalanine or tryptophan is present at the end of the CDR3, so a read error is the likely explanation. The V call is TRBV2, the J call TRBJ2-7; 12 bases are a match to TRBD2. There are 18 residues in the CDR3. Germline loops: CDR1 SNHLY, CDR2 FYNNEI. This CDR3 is CASSELLAGGESGYEQYL. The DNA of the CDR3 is TGCGCCAGTAGTGAGTTACTAGCGGGAGGAGAAAGTGGGTACGAGCAGTACCTC.

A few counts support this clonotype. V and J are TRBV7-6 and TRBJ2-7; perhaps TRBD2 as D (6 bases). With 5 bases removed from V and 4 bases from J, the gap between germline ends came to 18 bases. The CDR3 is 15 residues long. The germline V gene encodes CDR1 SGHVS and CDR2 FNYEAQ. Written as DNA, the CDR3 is TGTGCCAGCAGCCCGGAGGGGATCCGGGCTTACGAGCAGTACTTC. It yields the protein CASSPEGIRAYEQYF.

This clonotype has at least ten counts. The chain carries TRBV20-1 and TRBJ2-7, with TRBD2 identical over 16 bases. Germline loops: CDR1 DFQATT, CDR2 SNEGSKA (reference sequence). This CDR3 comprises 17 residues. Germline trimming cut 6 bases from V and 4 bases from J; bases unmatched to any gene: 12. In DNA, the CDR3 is TGCAGTGCCAACCTCGGGACTAGCGGGAGGGCCGTTTACGAGCAGTACTTC. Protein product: CSANLGTSGRAVYEQYF.

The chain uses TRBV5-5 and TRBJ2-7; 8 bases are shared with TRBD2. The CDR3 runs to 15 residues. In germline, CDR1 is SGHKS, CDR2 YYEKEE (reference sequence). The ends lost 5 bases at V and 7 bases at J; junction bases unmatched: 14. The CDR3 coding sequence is TGTGCCAGCAGACTGGGACCAGCGGGAGTGCGGGAGCAGTACTTC. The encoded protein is CASRLGPAGVREQYF.

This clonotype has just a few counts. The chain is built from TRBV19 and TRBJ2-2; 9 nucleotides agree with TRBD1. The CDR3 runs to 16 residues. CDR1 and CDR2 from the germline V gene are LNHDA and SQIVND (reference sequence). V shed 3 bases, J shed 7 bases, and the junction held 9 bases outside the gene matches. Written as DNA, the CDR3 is TGTGCCAGTAGTATTTTTGCCGGGACAGGGATCGGGGAGCTGTTTTTT. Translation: CASSIFAGTGIGELFF.

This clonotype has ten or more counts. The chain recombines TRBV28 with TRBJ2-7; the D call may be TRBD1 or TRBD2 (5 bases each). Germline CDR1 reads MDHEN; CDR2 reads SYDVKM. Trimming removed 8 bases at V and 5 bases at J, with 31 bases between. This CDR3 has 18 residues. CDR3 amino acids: CASGDPSRTAALDHEQYF. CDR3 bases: TGTGCCAGCGGGGACCCGTCTCGAACAGCGGCCCTAGACCACGAGCAGTACTTC. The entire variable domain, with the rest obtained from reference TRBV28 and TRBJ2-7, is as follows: DVKVTQSSRYLVKRTGEKVFLECVQDMDHENMFWYRQDPGLGLRLIYFSYDVKMKEKGDIPEGYSVSREKKERFSLILESASTNQTSMYLCASGDPSRTAALDHEQYFGPGTRLTVT.

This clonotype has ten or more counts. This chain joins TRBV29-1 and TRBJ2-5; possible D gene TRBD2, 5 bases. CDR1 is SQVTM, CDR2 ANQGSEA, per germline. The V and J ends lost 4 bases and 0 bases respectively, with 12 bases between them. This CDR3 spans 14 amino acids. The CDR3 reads CSVVSRADQETQYF. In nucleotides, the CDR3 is TGCAGCGTTGTATCGAGGGCCGACCAAGAGACCCAGTACTTC.

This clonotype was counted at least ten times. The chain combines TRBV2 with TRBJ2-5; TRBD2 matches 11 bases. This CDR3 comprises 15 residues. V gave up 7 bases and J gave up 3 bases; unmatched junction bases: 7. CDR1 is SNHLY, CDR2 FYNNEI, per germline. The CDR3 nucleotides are TGTGCCAGCAAACAAGGGACTAGCGGAGAAGAGACCCAGTACTTC. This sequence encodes CASKQGTSGEETQYF.

CDR3 sequence (DNA): TGCAGCGTTGCACGGGACGATGAGCAGTTCTTC. It translates to CSVARDDEQFF. The chain recombines TRBV29-1 with TRBJ2-1; D possibly matches TRBD1 or TRBD2 (5 bases each). Trimming left V 4 bases short and J 8 bases short, with 9 bases between. The CDR3 is 11 residues long. CDR1 is SQVTM and CDR2 is ANQGSEA in the germline V gene.

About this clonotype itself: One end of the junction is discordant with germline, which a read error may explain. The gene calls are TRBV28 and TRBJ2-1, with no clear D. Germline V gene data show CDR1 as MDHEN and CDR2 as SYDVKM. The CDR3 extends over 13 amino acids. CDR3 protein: CVSRSASYNEQFF. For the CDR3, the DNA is TGTGTCAGCCGCAGCGCTTCCTACAATGAGCAGTTCTTC.

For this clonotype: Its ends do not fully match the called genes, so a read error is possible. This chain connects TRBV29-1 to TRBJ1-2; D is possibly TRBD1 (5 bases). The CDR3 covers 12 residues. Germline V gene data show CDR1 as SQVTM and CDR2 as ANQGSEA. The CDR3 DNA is TGCAGCGTTGTGGAGGGGAACTGTGGCTACACCTTC. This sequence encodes CSVVEGNCGYTF.

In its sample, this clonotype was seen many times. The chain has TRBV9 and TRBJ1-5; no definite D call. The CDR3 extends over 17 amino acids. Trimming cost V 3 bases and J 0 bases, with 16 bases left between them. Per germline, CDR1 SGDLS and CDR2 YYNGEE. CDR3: CASSADGRPYSNQPQHF. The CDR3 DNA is TGTGCCAGCAGCGCAGACGGGCGGCCTTATAGCAATCAGCCCCAGCATTTT.

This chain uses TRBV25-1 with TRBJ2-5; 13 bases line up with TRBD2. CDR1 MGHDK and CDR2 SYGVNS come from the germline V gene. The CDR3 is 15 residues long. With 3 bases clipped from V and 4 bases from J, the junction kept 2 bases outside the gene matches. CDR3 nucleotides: TGTGCCAGCAGTGAGGGACTAGCGGGACGAGAGACCCAGTACTTC. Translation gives CASSEGLAGRETQYF.

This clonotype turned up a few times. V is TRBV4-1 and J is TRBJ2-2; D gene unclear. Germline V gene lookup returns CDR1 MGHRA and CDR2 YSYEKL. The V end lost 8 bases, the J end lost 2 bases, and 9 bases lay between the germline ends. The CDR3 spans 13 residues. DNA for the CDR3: TGCGCCAGCCGAAGTCTTAACACCGGGGAGCTGTTTTTT. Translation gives CASRSLNTGELFF.

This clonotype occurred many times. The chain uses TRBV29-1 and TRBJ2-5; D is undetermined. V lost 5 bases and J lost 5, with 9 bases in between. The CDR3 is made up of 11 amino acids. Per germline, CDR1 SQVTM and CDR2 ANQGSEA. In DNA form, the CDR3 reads TGCAGCGTTTGGTGGTCTGAGACCCAGTACTTC. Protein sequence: CSVWWSETQYF.

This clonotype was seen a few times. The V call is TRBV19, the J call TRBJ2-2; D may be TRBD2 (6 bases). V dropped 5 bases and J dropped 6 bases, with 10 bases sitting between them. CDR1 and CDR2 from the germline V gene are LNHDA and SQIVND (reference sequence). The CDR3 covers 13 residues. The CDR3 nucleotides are TGTGCCAGTAGTCCTTGGGGGGCCGGGGAGCTGTTTTTT. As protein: CASSPWGAGELFF.

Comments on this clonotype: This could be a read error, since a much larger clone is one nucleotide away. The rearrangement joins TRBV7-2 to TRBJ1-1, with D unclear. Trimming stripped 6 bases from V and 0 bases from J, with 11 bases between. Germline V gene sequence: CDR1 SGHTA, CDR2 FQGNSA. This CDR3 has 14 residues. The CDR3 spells CASRSSELNTEAFF. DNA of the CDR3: TGTGCCAGCAGGTCCTCTGAGTTGAACACTGAAGCTTTCTTT.

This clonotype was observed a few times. CDR3 sequence (DNA): TGTGCCAGCAGCCCTACTAGCGGGGGTACCTACGAGCAGTACTTC. This encodes CASSPTSGGTYEQYF. The rearrangement joins TRBV13 to TRBJ2-7; 11 bases are shared with TRBD2. Germline loops: CDR1 PRHDT, CDR2 FYEKMQ (reference sequence). This CDR3 region has 15 residues. V lost 5 bases, J lost 2 bases, and 5 bases stayed unmatched.

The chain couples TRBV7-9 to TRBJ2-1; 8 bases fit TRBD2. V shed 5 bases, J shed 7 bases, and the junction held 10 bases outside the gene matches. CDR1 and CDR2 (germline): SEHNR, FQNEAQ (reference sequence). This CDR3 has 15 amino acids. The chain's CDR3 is CASSPDSGIRNEQFF. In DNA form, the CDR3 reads TGTGCCAGCAGCCCCGATAGCGGGATAAGGAATGAGCAGTTCTTC.